These 15 T cell receptor beta chains share one sample of origin, sequenced in a study of blood T cells in healthy people across ages. Primers used in a second PCR of roughly 7 to 12 cycles were a sample-barcoded 5' primer and a J-beta primer mix. MiXCR was run by TCRdb on the 5' RACE reads, yielding one entry per CDR3 protein. The profile shows more than 1,000,000 distinct CDR3 sequences, under 30% of them singletons. These data also featured in a second study, about T cells of mothers and their children.

Sequencing was carried out using blood. These receptors came from a girl aged 2 to 9 in good health.

For the CDR3, the DNA is TGTGCCAGTAACCGGGACGGCGCAATTCAGCCCCAGCATTTT. The encoded protein is CASNRDGAIQPQHF. The V gene is TRBV28, the J gene TRBJ1-5, with D perhaps TRBD1 (5 bases). CDR1 is MDHEN and CDR2 is SYDVKM in the germline V gene. The V and J ends lost 9 bases and 6 bases respectively, with 18 bases between them. CDR3 length: 14 residues.

This clonotype was seen only a few times. The chain links TRBV29-1 to TRBJ2-5, with 8 positions matching TRBD2. Gene TRBJ2-1 matches the end of the DNA better, so the J call may be wrong. Germline V gene data show CDR1 as SQVTM and CDR2 as ANQGSEA. This CDR3 contains 15 residues. The CDR3 coding sequence is TGCAGCGTTGAGGTGCGGGCTAGCGGGTTCAATGAGCAGTTCTTC. Translation: CSVEVRASGFNEQFF.

The chain has TRBV20-1 and TRBJ1-2; 9 nucleotides agree with TRBD1. The CDR3 extends over 15 amino acids. V shed 6 bases, J shed 8 bases, and the junction held 16 bases outside the gene matches. Per the germline V gene, CDR1 is DFQATT and CDR2 is SNEGSKA (reference sequence). For the CDR3, the DNA is TGCAGTGCCCGGATGCTACAGGGGGCGTCTGGCGGCTACACCTTC. Amino acids: CSARMLQGASGGYTF.

This chain links TRBV11-2 with TRBJ2-5, with TRBD1 as a possible D gene (5 bases). The germline CDR1 and CDR2 sequences are SGHAT and FQNNGV. CDR3 length: 14 amino acids. Trimming stripped 3 bases from V and 7 bases from J, with 15 bases between. The CDR3 loop reads CASSLGRAPGTQYF. CDR3 nucleotides: TGTGCCAGCAGCTTGGGGCGCGCACCAGGGACCCAGTACTTC.

This clonotype showed up just a few times. This chain joins TRBV9 and TRBJ1-1; 7 nucleotides line up with TRBD1. The CDR3 contains 15 residues. The junction had 6 bases not matched to a gene; V was cut back by 4 bases and J by 0 bases. Looked up from germline, CDR1 is SGDLS and CDR2 is YYNGEE. CDR3 protein: CASSWDSRMNTEAFF. DNA of the CDR3: TGTGCCAGCAGCTGGGACAGTCGTATGAACACTGAAGCTTTCTTT.

This clonotype was found a few times. V and J are TRBV20-1 and TRBJ2-4; 11 bases agree with TRBD2. The J segment lost 3 bases and the V segment lost 3 bases, leaving 13 bases of the junction unmatched. Germline V gene data show CDR1 as DFQATT and CDR2 as SNEGSKA (reference sequence). CDR3 length: 18 amino acids. The CDR3 nucleotides are TGCAGTGCTAGGGCTCATAGCGGGAGGGCATATGGCAAAAACATTCAGTACTTC. It yields the protein CSARAHSGRAYGKNIQYF.

This clonotype was counted between two and nine times. The chain has TRBV7-9 and TRBJ2-7, with D tentatively TRBD1 (5 bases). Germline lookup yields CDR1 SEHNR and CDR2 FQNEAQ (reference sequence). This CDR3 has 15 amino acids. With 4 bases removed from V and 2 bases from J, the gap between germline ends came to 15 bases. CDR3 sequence: CASSSSVSRAYEQYF. The CDR3 bases are TGTGCCAGCAGCTCATCAGTCTCCAGGGCCTACGAGCAGTACTTC.

This chain joins TRBV28 and TRBJ2-2, with D perhaps matching TRBD1 (5 bases). The ends were cut back, 5 bases at V and 1 base at J, with 8 bases in the middle. The germline V gene encodes CDR1 MDHEN and CDR2 SYDVKM. CDR3 length: 14 residues. CDR3 loop: CASSVTGNTGELFF. The CDR3 coding sequence is TGTGCCAGCAGTGTTACAGGGAACACCGGGGAGCTGTTTTTT.

This clonotype was counted between two and nine times. The genes are TRBV7-3 and TRBJ2-5, with D possibly matching TRBD2 (5 bases). Germline-derived CDR1 and CDR2 are SGHTA and FQGTGA. V lost 3 bases to trimming and J lost 7 bases, with 12 bases between them. The CDR3 runs 13 residues. The CDR3 region is CASSFSPRGTQYF. CDR3 coding DNA: TGTGCCAGCAGCTTTTCCCCCCGGGGGACCCAGTACTTC.

V usage is TRBV11-1 and J usage is TRBJ1-2; D is perhaps TRBD1 (5 bases). V was pared by 5 bases and J by 2 bases, with 21 bases between. The germline V gene has CDR1 SGHAT and CDR2 FQDESV (reference sequence). The length of the CDR3 is 17 residues. CDR3 coding DNA: TGTGCCAGCAGCCCCCACAGGTGGGGTAATAAAAACTATGGCTACACCTTC. Its protein product is CASSPHRWGNKNYGYTF.

The chain is built from TRBV29-1 and TRBJ2-2, with D perhaps matching TRBD1 (6 bases). The germline V gene encodes CDR1 SQVTM and CDR2 ANQGSEA. This CDR3 contains 12 residues. Trimming stripped 7 bases from V and 2 bases from J, with 8 bases between. Here the CDR3 DNA reads TGCAGCGCCAGGGGAAACACCGGGGAGCTGTTTTTT. Its protein product is CSARGNTGELFF.

This clonotype has a handful of counts. This chain links TRBV12-3 or TRBV12-4 with TRBJ2-1; D perhaps matches TRBD1 (6 bases). V shed 7 bases and J shed 0 bases, with 13 bases lying between them. CDR3 length: 15 residues. The CDR3 is CASKQLGGSYNEQFF. The CDR3 DNA reads TGTGCCAGCAAACAACTAGGGGGCTCCTACAATGAGCAGTTCTTC.

This clonotype is a singleton in its sample. The rearrangement links TRBV28 to TRBJ1-3; tentative D call: TRBD1 (6 bases). From germline, CDR1 is MDHEN and CDR2 SYDVKM. The CDR3 is 16 amino acids. Between the trimmed V and J ends, which lost 7 bases and 0 bases, there was a span of 16 bases. The CDR3 spells CASTLGGDLSGNTIYF. CDR3 sequence (DNA): TGTGCCAGCACCCTAGGGGGAGACCTCTCTGGAAACACCATATATTTT.

This clonotype has more than one count but fewer than ten. In DNA form, the CDR3 reads TGTGCCAGCAGCACCTCCGGGACGGTGAACACTGAAGCTTTCTTT. It specifies CASSTSGTVNTEAFF. This chain uses TRBV7-9 with TRBJ1-1, with a weak D call TRBD1 (5 bases). The V end lost 5 bases, the J end lost 0 bases, and 13 bases lay between the germline ends. The CDR3 sequence is 15 residues long. From germline, CDR1 is SEHNR and CDR2 FQNEAQ (reference sequence).

This clonotype has just a few counts. The V and J genes are TRBV29-1 and TRBJ2-7, with 9 bases aligning to TRBD1. Looked up from germline, CDR1 is SQVTM and CDR2 is ANQGSEA. This CDR3 contains 13 residues. Unmatched junction bases numbered 10, after V lost 7 bases and J lost 6 bases. CDR3: CSATGTGMGEQYF. DNA for the CDR3: TGCAGCGCGACCGGGACAGGGATGGGCGAGCAGTACTTC.